Reported below is one TCR beta chain. Antigen: not known. The PCR made use of 60 Vbeta and 13 Jbeta primers. Sequenced by immunoSEQ multiplex PCR; TCRdb stores in-frame clones only, minus some. The sample has 150,000 or so clones, around 75% seen once; the top ten hold roughly 7.1%. This specimen comes from a study of cytomegalovirus exposure and HLA in healthy donors. Study in general: Earlier work reported 117 million unique TCR beta sequences from about 200 million T cells.

Findings of the study overall: Immune exposure was documented only through CMV serostatus. Most TCR sequences proved rare, with some public TCRs found in many donors. The productive fraction for most TCR beta V segments was about 90% or about 30% in an earlier analysis.

This CDR3 contains 14 residues. Germline V gives CDR1 SGHTA, CDR2 FQGNSA. J was trimmed by 0 bases and V by 5 bases; bases with no gene match: 2. Sequences were obtained from PBMCs. The sequence was obtained from a woman between 40 and 55 years old in good health and CMV-seropositive. The rearrangement joins TRBV7-2 to TRBJ1-1; 8 bases agree with TRBD1. The CDR3 DNA is TGTGCCAGCAGCGTGGACAGGGTGAACACTGAAGCTTTCTTT. Translated, it gives CASSVDRVNTEAFF.